Described below is a single T cell receptor beta chain sequence and its context. The PCR made use of 60 Vbeta and 13 Jbeta primers. TCRdb keeps only in-frame clones here, not all; method: immunoSEQ multiplex PCR. In the table there are roughly 150,000 clones, around 84% of which are singletons. This entry is derived from a study of cytomegalovirus exposure and HLA in healthy donors. The germline gives CDR1 SGHVS, CDR2 FQNEAQ. This CDR3 has 14 amino acids. Trimming stripped 0 bases from V and 7 bases from J, with 13 bases between. V gene TRBV7-8 combines with J gene TRBJ2-7; D gene unclear. The receptor was derived from a man aged 25 to 40 in good health and CMV-seropositive. Material for sequencing was PBMCs. The CDR3 is CASSLAGFPREQYF. The CDR3 region has the DNA TGTGCCAGCAGCTTAGCGGGCTTCCCTCGGGAGCAGTACTTC.